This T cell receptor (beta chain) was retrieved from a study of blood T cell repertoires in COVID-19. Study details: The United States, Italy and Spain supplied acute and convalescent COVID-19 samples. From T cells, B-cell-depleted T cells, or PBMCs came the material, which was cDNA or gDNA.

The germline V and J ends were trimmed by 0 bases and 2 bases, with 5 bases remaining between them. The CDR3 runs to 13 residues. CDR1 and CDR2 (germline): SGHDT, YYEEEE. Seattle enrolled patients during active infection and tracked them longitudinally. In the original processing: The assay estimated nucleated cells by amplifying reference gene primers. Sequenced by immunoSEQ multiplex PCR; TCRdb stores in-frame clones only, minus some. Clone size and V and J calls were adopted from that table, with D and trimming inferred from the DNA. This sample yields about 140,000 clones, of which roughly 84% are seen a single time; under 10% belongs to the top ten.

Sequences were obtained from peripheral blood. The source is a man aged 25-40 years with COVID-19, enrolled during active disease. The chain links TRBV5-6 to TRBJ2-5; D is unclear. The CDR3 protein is CASSLVQQETQYF. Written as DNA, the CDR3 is TGTGCCAGCAGCTTGGTACAGCAAGAGACCCAGTACTTC.